This T cell receptor beta chain derives from a study of CD8+ T cells in alopecia areata. Study-wide results and limits: Tofacitinib produced a significant decrease in scalp clonality and in expanded CD8+ clones among the top 100.

Following extraction, RNA underwent reverse transcription to cDNA, which served as the sequencing template. The table came from immunoSEQ multiplex PCR; TCRdb's copy has only in-frame clones and leaves some out. The table lists around 300,000 clones, 60% of them singletons. Germline CDR1 reads SNHLY; CDR2 reads FYNNEI. Trimming stripped 3 bases from V and 4 bases from J, with 24 bases between. The length of the CDR3 is 18 residues. The treatment is: oral pan-JAK inhibitor, 5-10 mg twice daily. A word on this clone: The target antigen is unknown.

Sequenced material: CD4+ T cells sorted from blood, taken around week 54, from a patient treated with tofacitinib. The chain links TRBV2 to TRBJ1-2, with D unclear. The TCR sequence derives from a human donor with alopecia areata. The CDR3 bases are TGTGCCAGCAGTGACTTTAGCATCGAGTCCGCGAGTCGCTATGGCTACACCTTC. Its protein is CASSDFSIESASRYGYTF.